This record covers a single T cell receptor beta chain. In the study's own analysis: Estimation of nucleated cell counts relied on the amplification of reference gene primers. Profiling relied on immunoSEQ multiplex PCR, and the TCRdb table lists in-frame clones only, not all of them. That table gives V, J and clone size, and the DNA gave D and trimming. The sample holds 350,000 to 500,000 clones, roughly 90% seen once. The data were obtained in a study of blood T cell repertoires in COVID-19. Across the study: The United States, Italy and Spain supplied acute and convalescent COVID-19 samples. Sources were T cells, B-cell-depleted T cells, or PBMCs; the material itself was cDNA or gDNA.

V gave up 10 bases and J gave up 2 bases; unmatched junction bases: 3. This CDR3 comprises 13 residues. The V gene's germline CDR1 is SGHAT and CDR2 FQNNGV. The source of this sequence is a woman between 18 and 29 years old who had been exposed to COVID-19. The rearrangement uses TRBV11-2 and TRBJ1-3; 9 bases are a match to TRBD1. Sequencing was performed on PBMCs or T cells enriched from blood (not recorded which). CDR3 nucleotide sequence: TGTGCCACCGGACAGGGGCCTGGAAACACCATATATTTT. Its protein product is CATGQGPGNTIYF.